This record looks at one T cell receptor (beta chain) sequence and its context. The antigen is unknown. Pooling of second doses given at about 4 or about 12 weeks was done. This entry comes from a study of T cell responses to AZD1222 COVID-19 vaccine. Study conclusions and caveats: Once two AZD1222 doses were given, Spike-specific TCR breadth and depth went up. Within unmutated variant regions lay the reported targets of nearly half of spike-specific TCRs. Repertoires were sampled only after the peak T cell response.

Repertoires were generated with immunoSEQ multiplex PCR, while TCRdb's copy carries only in-frame clones and drops some. The sample comprises 90,000 to 120,000 clones, 75% to 95% of which are singletons, and roughly 5.6% rests with the top ten. The TCR sequence derives from an adult who received the AZD1222 COVID-19 vaccine. The source was peripheral blood, collected 28 days after the second AZD1222 dose.

The CDR3, as DNA: TGCGCCAGCAGCTCCGGGACAACAAATTCACCCCTCCACTTT. This gives the protein CASSSGTTNSPLHF. The chain recombines TRBV5-1 with TRBJ1-6; D perhaps matches TRBD1 (6 bases). V was pared by 3 bases and J by 7 bases, with 11 bases between. The CDR3 sequence is 14 residues long. Germline CDR1 reads SGHRS; CDR2 reads YFSETQ.